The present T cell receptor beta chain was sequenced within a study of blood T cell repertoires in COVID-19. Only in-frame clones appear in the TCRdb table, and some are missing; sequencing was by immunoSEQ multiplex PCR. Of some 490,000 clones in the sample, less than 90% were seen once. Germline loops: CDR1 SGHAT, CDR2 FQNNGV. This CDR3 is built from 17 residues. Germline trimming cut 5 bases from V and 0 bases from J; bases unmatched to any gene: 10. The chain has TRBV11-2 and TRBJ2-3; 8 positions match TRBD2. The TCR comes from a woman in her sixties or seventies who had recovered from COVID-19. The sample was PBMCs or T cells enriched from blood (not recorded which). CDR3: CASSAGAGGGSTDTQYF. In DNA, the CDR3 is TGTGCCAGCAGCGCCGGTGCTGGCGGGGGGAGCACAGATACGCAGTATTTT.